These 4 T cell receptor beta chains originate from one sample sequenced in a study of shared clonotypes between healthy human individuals (TCRdb year 2020). Library generation was performed with the immunoSEQ multiplex PCR assay. The immuneACCESS repertoire file appears here via TCRdb, limited to in-frame rearrangements. These files lack a portion of the clones; in checked studies, under half of the deficit traces to unresolved V genes, and the cause of the others is not known. A total of some 2,500,000 clones appear in this sample, 90% to 95% of them only once. Approximately 0.37% of the sample is taken by the ten largest. Sequencing used naive CD4+ T cells from PBMCs. Explained via the paper, the cell subset or site label denotes: CD45RA+ positively selected. The receptors derive from a young man in good health. Some clones in this sample may be carry-over from other donors' samples.

The chain has TRBV12-5 and TRBJ2-1; D might be TRBD1 (5 bases). The V end lost 3 bases, the J end lost 8 bases, and 17 bases lay between the germline ends. Germline assignment: CDR1 LGHNT and CDR2 FRNRAP. The CDR3 is 15 residues long. CDR3 coding DNA: TGTGCTAGTGGTTTCGGTGTAGGAGCAGGGTATGAGCAGTTCTTC. Its translation: CASGFGVGAGYEQFF.

In DNA, the CDR3 is TGTGCCAGCAGTGTTGCTAGCGGGACCCACAATGAGCAGTTCTTC. This sequence encodes CASSVASGTHNEQFF. The chain combines TRBV6-4 with TRBJ2-1; 9 bases map to TRBD2. This CDR3 is built from 15 residues. V dropped 4 bases and J dropped 5; count of bases not matched to a gene: 6. CDR1 and CDR2 from the germline V gene are MRHNA and SNTAGT.

The chain uses TRBV5-1 and TRBJ2-1; D possibly corresponds to TRBD2 (5 bases). The germline V gene has CDR1 SGHRS and CDR2 YFSETQ. V dropped 2 bases and J dropped 3 bases, with 18 bases sitting between them. The CDR3 extends over 17 amino acids. CDR3 in amino acids: CASSFLPPGLFYNEQFF. CDR3 bases: TGCGCCAGCAGCTTTTTACCCCCCGGACTTTTCTACAATGAGCAGTTCTTC.

The chain has TRBV14 and TRBJ1-2; maybe TRBD1 (6 bases). Per germline, CDR1 SGHDN and CDR2 FVKESK. The CDR3 runs to 14 residues. Between the trimmed V and J ends, which lost 0 bases and 8 bases, there was a span of 13 bases. CDR3 sequence reads: CASSQDPGARGYTF. CDR3 nucleotide sequence: TGTGCCAGCAGCCAAGATCCGGGGGCGCGGGGCTACACCTTC.